This T cell receptor beta chain stems from a study of blood T cell repertoires in COVID-19. Study as a whole: Nucleic acid was either cDNA or gDNA, and it came from T cells, B-cell-depleted T cells, or PBMCs.

Profiling relied on immunoSEQ multiplex PCR, and the TCRdb table lists in-frame clones only, not all of them. Counted here are 410,000 or so clones, 86% occurring once; the ten biggest clones make up over 1.3%. Germline values: CDR1 SSHAT, CDR2 FNYEAQ (reference sequence). The CDR3 loop spans 15 amino acids. The germline V and J ends were trimmed by 3 bases and 5 bases, with 16 bases remaining between them. The sequenced sample consisted of peripheral blood. The chain links TRBV7-7 to TRBJ1-1; maybe TRBD1 (5 bases). The receptor was isolated from a woman aged 30 to 39 with active or convalescent COVID-19. The CDR3, as DNA: TGTGCCAGCAGCTTGGGGGGTTCGAAGAATACTGAAGCTTTCTTT. Residues: CASSLGGSKNTEAFF.